These 22 T cell receptor beta chains share one sample of origin, sequenced in a study of blood T cell repertoires in COVID-19 (dated by TCRdb to 2020 to 2022). The library came from the immunoSEQ multiplex PCR assay. TCRdb mirrors the immuneACCESS table, restricted to in-frame sequences. Some clones are absent from its copies; in checked studies, under half trace to an unresolved V gene, and the reason for the others is unknown. The sample has approximately 460,000 clones on record, 85% to 90% of them singletons. Clones ranked in the top ten supply approximately 0.9% of the sample. The sample taken for sequencing was peripheral blood. The receptors were gathered from a man in his late teens or twenties with COVID-19, enrolled during active disease.

The CDR3 DNA sequence: TGTGCCAGCAGTTTCCGGACAGGGGCCCTCTACAATGAGCAGTTCTTC. Translated, it gives CASSFRTGALYNEQFF. V usage is TRBV27 and J usage is TRBJ2-1; TRBD1 matches 9 bases. Germline V CDR1 and CDR2: MNHEY, SMNVEV (reference sequence). The CDR3 spans 16 residues. V was clipped by 3 bases and J by 3 bases; unmatched bases: 6.

This chain's CDR3 is CASSMGLAYYEQYF. As DNA, the CDR3 is TGTGCCAGTAGTATGGGACTAGCGTACTACGAGCAGTACTTC. The chain carries TRBV19 and TRBJ2-7, with TRBD2 matching over 10 bases. The CDR3 runs 14 residues. J gave up 3 bases and V 3 bases, and 2 bases lay outside the gene matches. Germline CDR1 is LNHDA and CDR2 is SQIVND (reference sequence).

This chain joins TRBV2 and TRBJ2-7; 10 nucleotides agree with TRBD1. Trimming at V came to 2 bases and at J to 2 bases, leaving 3 bases not matched to a gene. The CDR3 consists of 15 residues. Looked up from germline, CDR1 is SNHLY and CDR2 is FYNNEI. The CDR3 bases are TGTGCCAGCAGTGAACTGGGACAGGGGCCCTACGAGCAGTACTTC. As protein: CASSELGQGPYEQYF.

This clone appeared a single time. This chain uses TRBV7-9 with TRBJ2-2; D gene uncertain. There are 16 residues in the CDR3. Trimming shortened V by 7 bases and J by 1 base, and 16 bases separated the two germline ends. From germline, CDR1 is SEHNR and CDR2 FQNEAQ (reference sequence). CDR3 coding DNA: TGTGCCAGCACATGGCTTGCACCCCAGAACACCGGGGAGCTGTTTTTT. It is translated as CASTWLAPQNTGELFF.

This sequence joins TRBV5-1 and TRBJ2-5; the match to TRBD1 covers 10 bases. CDR3 length: 14 residues. V trimming: 5 bases; J trimming: 1 base; junction bases outside the gene matches: 2. Germline CDR1 and CDR2: SGHRS and YFSETQ. This chain's CDR3 is CASRTGGGQETQYF. The DNA for the CDR3 is TGCGCCAGCAGGACAGGGGGCGGCCAAGAGACCCAGTACTTC.

The chain links TRBV19 to TRBJ2-1, with D unclear. V was trimmed by 2 bases and J by 2 bases, leaving 10 bases between them. Germline lookup yields CDR1 LNHDA and CDR2 SQIVND (reference sequence). The CDR3 spans 15 residues. This CDR3 is CASSILEAPYNEQFF. The DNA of the CDR3 is TGTGCCAGTAGTATACTAGAAGCCCCCTACAATGAGCAGTTCTTC.

J is TRBJ2-3 and V is TRBV18; D unresolved. V shed 0 bases and J shed 5 bases, with 9 bases lying between them. Germline V gene lookup returns CDR1 KGHSH and CDR2 LQKENI. This CDR3 is 14 amino acids long. The CDR3 DNA reads as TGTGCCAGCTCACCACCGAGTCGCGTAGATACGCAGTATTTT. This codes for CASSPPSRVDTQYF.

V is TRBV12-3 or TRBV12-4 and J is TRBJ2-1, with TRBD2 matching over 7 bases. After removal of 3 bases from V and 8 bases from J, the junction contained 1 base not matched to a gene. This CDR3 comprises 12 residues. In nucleotides, the CDR3 is TGTGCCAGCAGTTTCGGACTAGATGAGCAGTTCTTC. It translates to CASSFGLDEQFF.

This chain uses TRBV9 with TRBJ2-3; TRBD2 matches at 7 bases. This CDR3 comprises 17 residues. Germline CDR1 is SGDLS and CDR2 is YYNGEE. J gave up 1 base and V 0 bases, and 8 bases lay outside the gene matches. The CDR3: CASSVALRAGGTDTQYF. CDR3 DNA: TGTGCCAGCAGCGTAGCTCTCCGGGCGGGGGGCACAGATACGCAGTATTTT. Looking up the rest from reference TRBV9 and TRBJ2-3 gives the full variable domain: DSGVTQTPKHLITATGQRVTLRCSPRSGDLSVYWYQQSLDQGLQFLIQYYNGEERAKGNILERFSAQQFPDLHSELNLSSLELGDSALYFCASSVALRAGGTDTQYFGPGTRLTVL.

The chain uses TRBV7-8 and TRBJ2-2; no reliable D call. The CDR3 runs to 14 residues. Germline V lookup: CDR1 SGHVS, CDR2 FQNEAQ. Deletions cut 5 bases from V and 7 bases from J, with 14 bases between. Here the CDR3 reads CASSPQVQVGELFF. As DNA, the CDR3 is TGTGCCAGCAGCCCTCAGGTTCAAGTCGGGGAGCTGTTTTTT.

This clone appeared a few times. The J gene is TRBJ2-2, the V gene TRBV5-1, with a tentative D call TRBD1 (6 bases). There are 14 residues in the CDR3. Deletions cut 0 bases from V and 6 bases from J, with 9 bases between. From germline, CDR1 is SGHRS and CDR2 YFSETQ. The CDR3 nucleotides are TGCGCCAGCAGCTTGGCCACAGGGTCCGGGGAGCTGTTTTTT. This sequence encodes CASSLATGSGELFF.

This chain uses TRBV2 with TRBJ1-2, with D perhaps TRBD1 (6 bases). Trimming stripped 5 bases from V and 5 bases from J, with 15 bases between. This CDR3 comprises 14 residues. The V gene's germline CDR1 is SNHLY and CDR2 FYNNEI. The CDR3 region is CASSPPLGGYGYTF. Here the CDR3 DNA reads TGTGCCAGCAGTCCTCCTCTAGGGGGATATGGCTACACCTTC. Complete variable domain (other parts from reference TRBV2 and TRBJ1-2): EPEVTQTPSHQVTQMGQEVILRCVPISNHLYFYWYRQILGQKVEFLVSFYNNEISEKSEIFDDQFSVERPDGSNFTLKIRSTKLEDSAMYFCASSPPLGGYGYTFGSGTRLTVV.

This chain connects TRBV6-1 to TRBJ2-7; 12 bases map to TRBD2. The CDR3 has 16 amino acids. With V trimmed by 2 bases and J by 6 bases, 8 bases remained unmatched. Germline V gives CDR1 MNHNS, CDR2 SASEGT. The CDR3 reads CASSEFSLAGGFEQYF. The CDR3 DNA follows: TGTGCCAGCAGTGAATTTTCACTAGCGGGGGGATTCGAGCAGTACTTC.

In the case of this clone: The sample contains more than one DNA sequence encoding this CDR3. The chain has TRBV12-3 or TRBV12-4 and TRBJ2-5; D possibly corresponds to TRBD2 (5 bases). The CDR3 has 13 residues. Trimming removed 6 bases from V and 5 bases from J, with 13 bases in between. The CDR3: CASSPRGEETQYF. Here the CDR3 DNA reads TGTGCCAGCAGCCCCCGGGGTGAGGAGACCCAGTACTTC.

The chain combines TRBV24-1 with TRBJ1-1; no definite D call. The length of the CDR3 is 16 residues. The V end was cut by 7 bases, the J end by 5 bases, with 22 bases between. CDR1 and CDR2 (germline): KGHDR, SFDVKD. This CDR3 reads CATSASVSVRRTEAFF. The CDR3 DNA sequence: TGTGCCACCAGCGCCTCAGTTTCAGTTAGGCGGACTGAAGCTTTCTTT.

The chain combines TRBV7-6 with TRBJ2-2; 9 bases agree with TRBD1. The CDR3 covers 15 residues. The V gene end was trimmed by 5 bases and the J gene end by 4 bases; junction bases not matched to a gene: 5. The germline V gene encodes CDR1 SGHVS and CDR2 FNYEAQ. This CDR3 reads CASSRGQGLTGELFF. The CDR3 DNA sequence: TGTGCCAGCAGCCGGGGACAGGGTCTCACCGGGGAGCTGTTTTTT.

V and J are TRBV5-4 and TRBJ2-5; no clear D gene. Trimming took 4 bases from V and 5 from J, leaving 12 bases between them. The germline V gene encodes CDR1 SGHNT and CDR2 YYREEE (reference sequence). The CDR3 length is 13 residues. The CDR3 loop is CASSPPHEETQYF. CDR3 DNA sequence: TGTGCCAGCAGCCCACCCCATGAGGAGACCCAGTACTTC.

The chain couples TRBV29-1 to TRBJ2-1; 7 bases fit TRBD2. The CDR3 has 12 residues. Germline V gene sequence: CDR1 SQVTM, CDR2 ANQGSEA. V gave up 6 bases and J gave up 6 bases; unmatched junction bases: 5. CDR3 sequence: CSVVAGPNEQFF. CDR3 sequence (DNA): TGCAGCGTGGTAGCGGGCCCCAATGAGCAGTTCTTC.

This chain uses TRBV5-1 with TRBJ1-2; 7 bases agree with TRBD1. CDR1 SGHRS and CDR2 YFSETQ come from the germline V gene. Unmatched junction bases numbered 2, after V lost 0 bases and J lost 0 bases. This CDR3 comprises 15 residues. The CDR3 reads CASSLDRGANYGYTF. Here the CDR3 DNA reads TGCGCCAGCAGCTTGGACAGGGGAGCTAACTATGGCTACACCTTC.

The genes are TRBV19 and TRBJ2-7, with 7 positions matching TRBD2. This CDR3 spans 14 amino acids. V shed 5 bases, J shed 2 bases, and the junction held 6 bases outside the gene matches. CDR1 and CDR2 (germline): LNHDA, SQIVND (reference sequence). CDR3 sequence (DNA): TGTGCCAGTAGTGTTAGCGGGCCGCCCTACGAGCAGTACTTC. It specifies CASSVSGPPYEQYF.

V gene TRBV11-3 combines with J gene TRBJ2-1; 8 nucleotides agree with TRBD2. CDR3 size: 17 residues. Germline V CDR1 and CDR2: SGHNT, YENEEA. With 0 bases clipped from V and 0 bases from J, the junction kept 4 bases outside the gene matches. The chain's CDR3 is CASSLDRGGLSYNEQFF. The CDR3 DNA reads as TGTGCCAGCAGCTTAGACCGGGGGGGGCTCTCCTACAATGAGCAGTTCTTC.

The chain combines TRBV7-8 with TRBJ2-7; D is unresolved. CDR3 length: 13 residues. The germline V and J ends were trimmed by 5 bases and 3 bases, with 11 bases remaining between them. Germline loops: CDR1 SGHVS, CDR2 FQNEAQ. In DNA form, the CDR3 reads TGTGCCAGCAGCCCCCCTTATTACTACGAGCAGTACTTC. It translates to CASSPPYYYEQYF.